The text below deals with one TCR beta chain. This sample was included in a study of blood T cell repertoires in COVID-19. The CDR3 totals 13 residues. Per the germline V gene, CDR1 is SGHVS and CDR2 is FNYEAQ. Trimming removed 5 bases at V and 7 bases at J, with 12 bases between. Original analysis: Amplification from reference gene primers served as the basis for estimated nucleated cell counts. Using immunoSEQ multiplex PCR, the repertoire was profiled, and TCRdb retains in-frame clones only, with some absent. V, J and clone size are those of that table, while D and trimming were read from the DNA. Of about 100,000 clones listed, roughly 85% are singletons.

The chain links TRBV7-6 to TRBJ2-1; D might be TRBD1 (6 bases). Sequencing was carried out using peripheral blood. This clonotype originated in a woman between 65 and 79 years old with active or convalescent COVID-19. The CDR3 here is CASSTGFGNEQFF. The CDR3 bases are TGTGCCAGCAGCACAGGGTTCGGGAATGAGCAGTTCTTC.